This passage covers 32 T cell receptor beta chains from one sample sequenced in a study of response to subunit inactivated influenza vaccine. TCRdb re-called the RT-PCR reads with MiXCR, one entry per CDR3 protein. In the table there are 150,000 to 200,000 distinct CDR3 sequences, approximately 12% of which are singletons. The data were also submitted as part of a second study, on T cells expressing NK-cell markers. As reported in that work: TCR beta cDNA was made by 5'RACE template switching with UMIs.

Sequences were derived from CD8+ T cells sorted from PBMCs, sampled less than 13 days after vaccination. The source is a man aged 50-59 years who received an inactivated influenza vaccine.

This rearrangement joins TRBV6-5 to TRBJ2-6; D is uncertain. Looked up from germline, CDR1 is MNHEY and CDR2 is SVGAGI. This CDR3 region has 13 residues. V was cut by 2 bases and J by 5 bases, with 4 bases left in between. CDR3 in DNA: TGTGCCAGCAGTTACGGGTGGGCCAACGTCCTGACTTTC. This translates into CASSYGWANVLTF.

This clonotype was seen more than once but under ten times. The V gene is TRBV12-3 or TRBV12-4, the J gene TRBJ1-2; TRBD1 agrees at 7 bases. Losses at the gene ends were 2 bases for V and 5 bases for J; bases not matched to a gene: 5. This CDR3 comprises 14 residues. For the CDR3, the DNA is TGTGCCAGCAGTTTACGCGGGACAGCTTATGGCTACACCTTC. It codes for CASSLRGTAYGYTF.

This clonotype occurred many times. The chain has TRBV6-2 or TRBV6-3 and TRBJ1-1, with a tentative D call TRBD1 (6 bases). The CDR3 is 15 residues long. V dropped 2 bases and J dropped 2 bases, with 12 bases sitting between them. Germline-derived CDR1 and CDR2 are MNHEY and SVGEGT. The CDR3 loop is CASSYPVGGNTEAFF. In nucleotides, the CDR3 is TGTGCCAGCAGTTACCCAGTGGGGGGCAACACTGAAGCTTTCTTT.

This clonotype was observed a handful of times. This chain uses TRBV9 with TRBJ2-7, with TRBD2 as a possible D gene (6 bases). CDR3 length: 14 residues. Between the trimmed V and J ends, which lost 1 base and 5 bases, there was a span of 13 bases. The germline CDR1 and CDR2 sequences are SGDLS and YYNGEE. CDR3 protein: CASSVKTGSDEQYF. CDR3 sequence (DNA): TGTGCCAGCAGCGTAAAGACCGGGAGTGACGAGCAGTACTTC. Filled out from reference TRBV9 and TRBJ2-7, the complete variable domain reads DSGVTQTPKHLITATGQRVTLRCSPRSGDLSVYWYQQSLDQGLQFLIQYYNGEERAKGNILERFSAQQFPDLHSELNLSSLELGDSALYFCASSVKTGSDEQYFGPGTRLTVT.

This clonotype has only a few counts. The chain combines TRBV6-5 with TRBJ1-1; TRBD1 matches at 7 bases. This CDR3 has 15 amino acids. Per germline, CDR1 MNHEY and CDR2 SVGAGI. V shed 2 bases and J 10 bases; nucleotides not matched to a gene: 13. CDR3 in DNA: TGTGCCAGCAGTTACGACCAACAGGGGAATAGGGGAGCTTTCTTT. Translated: CASSYDQQGNRGAFF.

This clonotype was found once. The V call is TRBV30, the J call TRBJ2-2; D call uncertain. The CDR3 loop spans 13 amino acids. CDR1 GTSNPN and CDR2 SVGIG come from the germline V gene (reference sequence). The V gene lost 3 bases and the J gene lost 8 bases, with 13 bases spanning the gap. The CDR3 DNA follows: TGTGCCTGGAGAATTAGGCAAAGGGGGGAGCTGTTTTTT. It encodes CAWRIRQRGELFF. The variable domain in full, with the rest retrieved from reference TRBV30 and TRBJ2-2, is SQTIHQWPATLVQPVGSPLSLECTVEGTSNPNLYWYRQAAGRGLQLLFYSVGIGQISSEVPQNLSASRPQDRQFILSSKKLLLSDSGFYLCAWRIRQRGELFFGEGSRLTVL.

CDR3: CASSPGTSGIYEQYF. CDR3 sequence (DNA): TGTGCCAGCAGTCCGGGGACTAGCGGGATTTACGAGCAGTACTTC. The chain recombines TRBV2 with TRBJ2-7, with 13 bases identical to TRBD2. V was clipped by 5 bases and J by 4 bases; unmatched bases: 5. Germline CDR1 is SNHLY and CDR2 is FYNNEI. The CDR3 is made up of 15 amino acids.

To note about this clonotype: One end of the junction does not line up with germline, which may come from a read error. The genes are TRBV4-3 and TRBJ2-2; the D is unclear. The CDR3 has 15 amino acids. Germline CDR1 and CDR2: LGHNA and YSLEER. The CDR3 nucleotides are TGCGCCAGCAGCCTTTTTTTATCGAACGCCGGGGAGCTGTTTTTT. This translates into CASSLFLSNAGELFF.

This clonotype was seen a few times. The gene calls are TRBV11-2 and TRBJ2-3; tentatively, D is TRBD2 (5 bases). The CDR3 is 16 residues long. The germline V and J ends were trimmed by 2 bases and 2 bases, with 14 bases remaining between them. Germline values: CDR1 SGHAT, CDR2 FQNNGV. CDR3 in DNA: TGTGCCAGCAGCTTATTGGGAGAATGGTCCACAGATACGCAGTATTTT. Protein sequence: CASSLLGEWSTDTQYF.

In this sample, this clonotype turned up a few times. The chain has TRBV7-6 and TRBJ2-3, with 7 bases aligning to TRBD2. The CDR3 runs to 18 residues. V gave up 5 bases and J gave up 4 bases; unmatched junction bases: 18. Germline assignment: CDR1 SGHVS and CDR2 FNYEAQ. The chain's CDR3 is CASSEGSGGGITPDTQYF. As DNA, the CDR3 is TGTGCCAGCAGCGAGGGTTCTGGGGGGGGGATAACCCCAGATACGCAGTATTTT.

In regard to this clonotype: The missing conserved phenylalanine or tryptophan at the end of this CDR3 makes a read error likely. The V call is TRBV2, the J call TRBJ2-3; TRBD1 aligns across 9 bases. Trimming took 6 bases from V and 5 from J; bases not matched to a gene: 6. CDR1 and CDR2 from the germline V gene are SNHLY and FYNNEI. This CDR3 spans 14 amino acids. The CDR3 DNA follows: TGTGCCAGCAGCCCGGGACAGGGACAAGATACGCAGTATTCT. Translation: CASSPGQGQDTQYS.

This clonotype appeared a few times. This sequence joins TRBV7-9 and TRBJ2-7; D is undetermined. Trimming left V 1 base short and J 7 bases short, with 11 bases between. This CDR3 is built from 13 residues. Germline values: CDR1 SEHNR, CDR2 FQNEAQ (reference sequence). The chain's CDR3 is CASSLGQPPEQYF. In DNA, the CDR3 is TGTGCCAGCAGCTTAGGGCAGCCTCCAGAGCAGTACTTC. The whole variable domain, filled in from reference TRBV7-9 and TRBJ2-7, reads DTGVSQNPRHKITKRGQNVTFRCDPISEHNRLYWYRQTLGQGPEFLTYFQNEAQLEKSRLLSDRFSAERPKGSFSTLEIQRTEQGDSAMYLCASSLGQPPEQYFGPGTRLTVT.

This clonotype was seen at least ten times. The J gene is TRBJ2-7, the V gene TRBV15, with 7 bases identical to TRBD2. The length of the CDR3 is 15 residues. Germline loops: CDR1 LNHNV, CDR2 YYDKDF (reference sequence). Unmatched junction bases numbered 13, after V lost 4 bases and J lost 7 bases. The CDR3 DNA follows: TGTGCCACCAGCAAGTGGGCTAGCGGCCCTCTAGAGCAGTACTTC. It specifies CATSKWASGPLEQYF.

The chain employs TRBV7-9 and TRBJ2-7; D is undetermined. CDR3 length equals 13 residues. Deletions cut 3 bases from V and 3 bases from J, with 9 bases between. CDR1 is SEHNR, CDR2 FQNEAQ, per germline (reference sequence). CDR3 DNA sequence: TGTGCCAGCAGCTTGAACAGTATCTACGAGCAGTACTTC. It specifies CASSLNSIYEQYF.

This clonotype showed up many times. The gene calls are TRBV10-3 and TRBJ2-6; no clear D. Trimming shortened V by 10 bases and J by 0 bases, and 16 bases separated the two germline ends. Germline V CDR1 and CDR2: ENHRY, SYGVKD. CDR3 size: 16 residues. CDR3 sequence reads: CATFQDGFSGANVLTF. The CDR3 DNA is TGTGCCACCTTCCAGGACGGATTCTCTGGGGCCAACGTCCTGACTTTC.

J is TRBJ2-1 and V is TRBV4-3, with 13 positions matching TRBD2. Germline CDR1 and CDR2: LGHNA and YSLEER. V shed 3 bases and J 0 bases; nucleotides not matched to a gene: 2. This CDR3 has 17 amino acids. The CDR3 sequence is CASSHGTSGASYNEQFF. CDR3 sequence (DNA): TGCGCCAGCAGCCATGGGACTAGCGGGGCCTCCTACAATGAGCAGTTCTTC.

The chain has TRBV7-2 and TRBJ2-7; TRBD1 or TRBD2 may be the D gene (5 bases each). V lost 6 bases and J lost 6, with 18 bases in between. The CDR3 consists of 14 residues. Germline loops: CDR1 SGHTA, CDR2 FQGNSA. Written as DNA, the CDR3 is TGTGCCAGCAGAGCGTCCCCAGGGAGCCCCGAGCAGTACTTC. Translated, it gives CASRASPGSPEQYF.

This clonotype was observed a handful of times. This chain links TRBV11-2 with TRBJ2-5; no clear D gene. V was pared by 4 bases and J by 2 bases, with 23 bases between. The CDR3 loop spans 18 amino acids. Germline V gene sequence: CDR1 SGHAT, CDR2 FQNNGV. CDR3 region: CASSSIGVRWGLQETQYF. Written as DNA, the CDR3 is TGTGCCAGCAGCTCGATCGGTGTCAGGTGGGGTCTGCAAGAGACCCAGTACTTC.

This clonotype was counted a few times. V gene TRBV10-3 combines with J gene TRBJ2-3, with D hard to call. Germline V gene lookup returns CDR1 ENHRY and CDR2 SYGVKD. Between the trimmed V and J ends, which lost 3 bases and 2 bases, there was a span of 12 bases. The CDR3 is 15 residues long. The DNA for the CDR3 is TGTGCCATCAGTGATACTAACCAACCCACAGATACGCAGTATTTT. Protein: CAISDTNQPTDTQYF.

The chain employs TRBV20-1 and TRBJ2-2; no definite D call. Germline V gene lookup returns CDR1 DFQATT and CDR2 SNEGSKA (reference sequence). The CDR3 totals 13 residues. V was shortened by 5 bases and J by 5 bases, with 12 bases between the two germline ends. The chain's CDR3 is CSAAPSQTGELFF. The CDR3 DNA is TGCAGTGCTGCCCCTTCCCAGACCGGGGAGCTGTTTTTT.

This clonotype was observed a handful of times. V usage is TRBV4-1 and J usage is TRBJ2-1, with TRBD2 matching 9 bases. The CDR3 covers 16 residues. Germline trimming cut 0 bases from V and 6 bases from J; bases unmatched to any gene: 6. Per germline, CDR1 MGHRA and CDR2 YSYEKL. The CDR3 region is CASSQDQGTSRNEQFF. CDR3 coding DNA: TGCGCCAGCAGCCAAGATCAGGGGACTAGCCGCAATGAGCAGTTCTTC.

In nucleotides, the CDR3 is TGTGCCACCAGCAGAGGGGGGGCAGAAGAAGCTTTCTTT. Translating it yields CATSRGGAEEAFF. The chain combines TRBV15 with TRBJ1-1, with D possibly being TRBD1 (6 bases). CDR3 length: 13 residues. Germline V gene data show CDR1 as LNHNV and CDR2 as YYDKDF (reference sequence). The V and J ends lost 1 base and 8 bases respectively, with 11 bases between them.

This chain joins TRBV12-3 or TRBV12-4 and TRBJ2-7; TRBD1 is a possible D gene (6 bases). The ends were cut back, 1 base at V and 6 bases at J, with 13 bases in the middle. This CDR3 contains 14 residues. CDR3 coding DNA: TGTGCCAGCAGTTTAGTTCAGGGGCAGGGCGAGCAGTACTTC. Translating gives CASSLVQGQGEQYF.

This clonotype was detected only a few times. The CDR3 nucleotides are TGTGCCAGCAGTTTTGAGAGCAATCGGGGTCAGCCCCAGCATTTT. The encoded protein is CASSFESNRGQPQHF. The chain couples TRBV28 to TRBJ1-5; D not certain. This CDR3 has 15 residues. Trimming took off 3 bases at V and 6 bases at J, with 15 bases between the two ends. CDR1 is MDHEN and CDR2 is SYDVKM in the germline V gene.

This clonotype was counted a few times. The rearrangement joins TRBV7-9 to TRBJ2-1, with TRBD2 identical over 9 bases. This CDR3 comprises 15 residues. Trimming cost V 6 bases and J 4 bases; bases outside gene matches: 7. CDR1 and CDR2 from the germline V gene are SEHNR and FQNEAQ (reference sequence). Here the CDR3 reads CASRLTSGLYNEQFF. The CDR3 nucleotides are TGTGCCAGCAGGCTGACTAGCGGTCTTTACAATGAGCAGTTCTTC.

This clonotype has a handful of counts. The chain joins TRBV29-1 to TRBJ2-3; TRBD1 is a possible D gene (5 bases). V lost 6 bases and J lost 0, with 16 bases in between. Germline V CDR1 and CDR2: SQVTM, ANQGSEA. The CDR3 spans 15 residues. The DNA for the CDR3 is TGCAGCGTAATGGGGCTCCCAACTAGCACAGATACGCAGTATTTT. Encoded protein: CSVMGLPTSTDTQYF.

J is TRBJ2-1 and V is TRBV12-3 or TRBV12-4; 9 positions agree with TRBD2. The CDR3 is 17 residues long. With V trimmed by 0 bases and J by 4 bases, 7 bases remained unmatched. The CDR3 bases are TGTGCCAGCAGTTTAGCGGCGGGGGGGCACAAATACAATGAGCAGTTCTTC. It codes for CASSLAAGGHKYNEQFF.

There are a few counts of this clonotype. The chain uses TRBV6-2 or TRBV6-3 and TRBJ2-3; 7 nucleotides agree with TRBD2. This CDR3 is 14 amino acids long. Germline V gene lookup returns CDR1 MNHEY and CDR2 SVGEGT. Trimming removed 6 bases from V and 2 bases from J; junction bases left unmatched: 5. The CDR3 coding sequence is TGTGCCAGCAGCATAGCGGGTGACACAGATACGCAGTATTTT. This sequence encodes CASSIAGDTDTQYF.

The V and J genes are TRBV2 and TRBJ2-1, with 8 bases fitting TRBD2. Germline V gene data show CDR1 as SNHLY and CDR2 as FYNNEI. J lost 9 bases, V lost 2 bases, and 9 bases had no gene match. The CDR3 sequence is 15 residues long. DNA of the CDR3: TGTGCCAGCAGTGAATTAGGACTAGCCCACATTGAGCAGTTCTTC. Its translation is CASSELGLAHIEQFF.

This clonotype was counted only a few times. The chain is built from TRBV28 and TRBJ2-3, with TRBD2 matching 9 bases. Trimming took 3 bases from V and 2 from J; bases not matched to a gene: 6. Germline loops: CDR1 MDHEN, CDR2 SYDVKM. The CDR3 is 16 amino acids. Here the CDR3 reads CASSFRLAGNTDTQYF. CDR3 in DNA: TGTGCCAGCAGTTTCCGGCTAGCGGGAAACACAGATACGCAGTATTTT.

The chain uses TRBV12-3 or TRBV12-4 and TRBJ2-2, with 8 nucleotides matching TRBD1. V shed 3 bases, J shed 5 bases, and the junction held 8 bases outside the gene matches. The CDR3 is 16 amino acids. The CDR3 here is CASSFRGPAGTGELFF. CDR3 nucleotides: TGTGCCAGCAGTTTCAGGGGGCCTGCGGGAACCGGGGAGCTGTTTTTT.

This clonotype was seen a few times. The chain carries TRBV4-2 and TRBJ2-1; TRBD2 agrees at 11 bases. Germline loops: CDR1 LGHNA, CDR2 YNFKEQ. CDR3 size: 18 residues. J lost 12 bases, V lost 3 bases, and 19 bases had no gene match. CDR3 nucleotides: TGTGCCAGCAGCCAGAATGTAGCGGGAGGGCCGACAACCGGGGGGCAGTTCTTC. It translates to CASSQNVAGGPTTGGQFF.